This TCR beta chain came from a study of shared clonotypes between healthy human individuals. Overall study: Used for every donor were three CD4 naive, three CD4 memory, two CD8 naive and one CD8 memory plate. Study conclusions and caveats: Since donors were few, the genetic and exposure-history diversity represented was limited. Sequencing depth was predicted to influence how clonotypes are shared among donors.

Each subset's genomic DNA was shared equally among a number of immunoSEQ plates. Some clones are missing from TCRdb's copy, which holds only in-frame ones; the method was immunoSEQ multiplex PCR. The table includes about 2.2 million clones, just over 90% detected once. A word on this clone: The antigen is not known.

The CDR3 loop spans 15 amino acids. V was clipped by 6 bases and J by 0 bases, with 15 bases between them. Germline V gene sequence: CDR1 SEHNR, CDR2 FQNEAQ (reference sequence). Terminally differentiated effector memory CD45RA+ cells were left out of the naive CD8 fraction, which was CD45RO-negative and positively selected for CCR7. The chain uses TRBV7-9 and TRBJ2-7; either TRBD1 or TRBD2 may supply D (6 bases each). The clonotype was recovered from a man younger than 35 in good health. Some clones in this sample may be carry-over from other donors' samples. The sequencing input was naive CD8+ T cells from PBMCs. This chain's CDR3 is CASSAPRDISYEQYF. The CDR3 DNA is TGTGCCAGCAGTGCCCCGCGGGACATCTCCTACGAGCAGTACTTC.